This TCR beta chain emerged from a study of blood T cell repertoires in COVID-19. Original processing notes: Amplifying reference gene primers gave estimates of nucleated cell counts. TCRdb keeps only in-frame clones here, not all; method: immunoSEQ multiplex PCR. That table gives V, J and clone size, and the DNA gave D and trimming. The table shows 130,000 or so clones, with roughly 91% occurring only once. The TCR sequence derives from a man aged 45-65 years with active or convalescent COVID-19. Input material: peripheral blood.

The CDR3 DNA reads TGTGCCACCAGCAGAGATCCAGGGAACGAGCAGTACTTC. Protein sequence: CATSRDPGNEQYF. The J gene is TRBJ2-7, the V gene TRBV15; D is perhaps TRBD1 (5 bases). The CDR3 contains 13 residues. Germline lookup yields CDR1 LNHNV and CDR2 YYDKDF (reference sequence). Trimming left V 0 bases short and J 5 bases short, with 8 bases between.